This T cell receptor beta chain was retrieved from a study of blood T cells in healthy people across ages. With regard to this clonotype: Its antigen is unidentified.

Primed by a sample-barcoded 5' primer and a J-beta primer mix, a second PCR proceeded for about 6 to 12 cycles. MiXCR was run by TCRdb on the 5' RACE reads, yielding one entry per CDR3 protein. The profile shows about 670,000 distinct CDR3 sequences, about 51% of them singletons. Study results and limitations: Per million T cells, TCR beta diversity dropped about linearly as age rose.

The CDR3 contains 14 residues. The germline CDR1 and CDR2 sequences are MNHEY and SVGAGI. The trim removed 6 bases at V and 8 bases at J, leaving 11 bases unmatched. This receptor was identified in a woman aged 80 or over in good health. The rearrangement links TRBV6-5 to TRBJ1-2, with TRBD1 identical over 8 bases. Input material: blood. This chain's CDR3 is CASSPDRVAWGYTF. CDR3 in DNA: TGTGCCAGCAGCCCGGACAGGGTAGCCTGGGGCTACACCTTC.